A single sample is the source of the 3 T cell receptor beta chains below, sequenced in a study of vaccination and CD4 T cells after COVID-19. The treatment here: roughly ten-day PBMC culture with coronavirus spike peptide pools or control peptides (ViraFEST assay). The Oncomine TCR Beta short-read assay was applied to DNA of cultured CD4+ T cells. A single record per CDR3 protein comes from TCRdb applying MiXCR to the PCR reads. Counted here are about 16,000 distinct CDR3 sequences, about two fifths occurring once; the ten biggest clones make up 7.3%. Their antigens are not known. Sequenced material: CD4+ T cells from blood, cultured in vitro, taken after SARS-CoV-2 vaccination. The source of these receptors is a human donor who had recovered from COVID-19.

V usage is TRBV19 and J usage is TRBJ2-7; 7 positions match TRBD1. Germline lookup yields CDR1 LNHDA and CDR2 SQIVND (reference sequence). The CDR3 has 16 residues. J was trimmed by 1 base and V by 3 bases; bases with no gene match: 9. The CDR3 sequence is CASSMGRRTGSYEQYF. In DNA, the CDR3 is TGTGCCAGTAGTATGGGACGTAGGACAGGTTCCTACGAGCAGTACTTC. Based on the CDR3 plus reference TRBV19 and TRBJ2-7, the full variable domain is DGGITQSPKYLFRKEGQNVTLSCEQNLNHDAMYWYRQDPGQGLRLIYYSQIVNDFQKGDIAEGYSVSREKKESFPLTVTSAQKNPTAFYLCASSMGRRTGSYEQYFGPGTRLTVT.

The chain employs TRBV20-1 and TRBJ2-1; 7 bases map to TRBD1. This CDR3 has 14 amino acids. Germline values: CDR1 DFQATT, CDR2 SNEGSKA (reference sequence). J lost 9 bases, V lost 6 bases, and 14 bases had no gene match. Here the CDR3 reads CSAVETGNRGEQFF. As DNA, the CDR3 is TGCAGTGCGGTCGAGACAGGGAATCGGGGTGAGCAGTTCTTC.

The rearrangement uses TRBV6-1 and TRBJ1-1, with 7 bases identical to TRBD1. Unmatched junction bases numbered 13, after V lost 6 bases and J lost 12 bases. The CDR3 extends over 13 amino acids. Germline loops: CDR1 MNHNS, CDR2 SASEGT. Here the CDR3 reads CASSSGEGAQSFF. In DNA, the CDR3 is TGTGCCAGCAGCTCCGGGGAGGGGGCGCAATCTTTCTTT.